The 26 T cell receptor beta chains reported below all come from one sample, sequenced in a study of shared clonotypes between healthy human individuals. The method was immunoSEQ multiplex PCR; TCRdb's version includes in-frame clones alone and lacks a portion of them. The sample has about 1.5 million clones; around 98% are singletons. The material sequenced was naive CD4+ T cells sorted from blood. As for subset: CD45RA+ positively selected. The receptor source for this set is a young man in good health.

The V call is TRBV11-2, the J call TRBJ2-1; D may correspond to TRBD1 or TRBD2 (5 bases each). The CDR3 has 15 residues. Trimming cost V 0 bases and J 5 bases, with 11 bases left between them. Germline lookup yields CDR1 SGHAT and CDR2 FQNNGV. CDR3 sequence (DNA): TGTGCCAGCAGCTTAGAAGGGACCAGCGACAATGAGCAGTTCTTC. Its protein is CASSLEGTSDNEQFF.

This rearrangement joins TRBV7-2 to TRBJ2-2; no clear D gene. Trimming took off 1 base at V and 4 bases at J, with 13 bases between the two ends. Per germline, CDR1 SGHTA and CDR2 FQGNSA. The CDR3 has 16 amino acids. CDR3 coding DNA: TGTGCCAGCAGCTTAGAGGGCTGGGCGAGCACCGGGGAGCTGTTTTTT. This translates into CASSLEGWASTGELFF.

The rearrangement joins TRBV27 to TRBJ2-1; D is possibly TRBD2 (6 bases). Trimming cost V 6 bases and J 5 bases, with 20 bases left between them. The CDR3 loop spans 16 amino acids. In germline, CDR1 is MNHEY, CDR2 SMNVEV (reference sequence). This chain's CDR3 is CASSLQTRLENNEQFF. The DNA for the CDR3 is TGTGCCAGCAGCTTACAAACCAGACTAGAAAACAATGAGCAGTTCTTC.

The chain carries TRBV5-1 and TRBJ2-7, with 7 bases lining up with TRBD1. The CDR3 length is 14 residues. Trimming removed 4 bases from V and 1 base from J; junction bases left unmatched: 5. Germline V lookup: CDR1 SGHRS, CDR2 YFSETQ. In nucleotides, the CDR3 is TGCGCCAGCAGCGTTGACAGGGTTTCCTACGAGCAGTACTTC. Its protein is CASSVDRVSYEQYF. Full variable domain (outside the CDR3, taken from reference TRBV5-1 and TRBJ2-7): KAGVTQTPRYLIKTRGQQVTLSCSPISGHRSVSWYQQTPGQGLQFLFEYFSETQRNKGNFPGRFSGRQFSNSRSEMNVSTLELGDSALYLCASSVDRVSYEQYFGPGTRLTVT.

This clone was counted a single time. The chain combines TRBV5-1 with TRBJ2-3; TRBD2 might be the D (6 bases). The V gene lost 2 bases and the J gene lost 0 bases, with 16 bases spanning the gap. The germline CDR1 and CDR2 sequences are SGHRS and YFSETQ. The CDR3 extends over 17 amino acids. The CDR3 DNA reads TGCGCCAGCAGCTTTTCCCCCCTGGCGGGGAGCACAGATACGCAGTATTTT. This codes for CASSFSPLAGSTDTQYF.

The rearrangement joins TRBV5-6 to TRBJ2-2; D is perhaps TRBD2 (6 bases). V was clipped by 7 bases and J by 5 bases, with 18 bases between them. The CDR3 totals 15 residues. Looked up from germline, CDR1 is SGHDT and CDR2 is YYEEEE. CDR3 protein: CASFQTRRETGELFF. Written as DNA, the CDR3 is TGTGCCAGCTTCCAGACTAGGCGAGAAACCGGGGAGCTGTTTTTT.

This chain links TRBV18 with TRBJ2-7; D may match TRBD1 or TRBD2 (5 bases each). Per the germline V gene, CDR1 is KGHSH and CDR2 is LQKENI. The CDR3 has 12 residues. Trimming removed 8 bases at V and 2 bases at J, with 10 bases between. The CDR3 nucleotides are TGTGCCAGCCGAGGGGATACCTACGAGCAGTACTTC. Translation: CASRGDTYEQYF.

This chain joins TRBV9 and TRBJ2-3; TRBD2 might be the D (6 bases). V lost 5 bases and J 4 bases, leaving 11 bases between the germline ends. Per germline, CDR1 SGDLS and CDR2 YYNGEE. The CDR3 spans 13 residues. The CDR3 loop is CASSGGYADTQYF. The CDR3 DNA follows: TGTGCCAGCAGTGGGGGGTATGCAGATACGCAGTATTTT. Full variable domain (remainder filled in from reference TRBV9 and TRBJ2-3): DSGVTQTPKHLITATGQRVTLRCSPRSGDLSVYWYQQSLDQGLQFLIQYYNGEERAKGNILERFSAQQFPDLHSELNLSSLELGDSALYFCASSGGYADTQYFGPGTRLTVL.

V is TRBV5-1 and J is TRBJ1-3; TRBD1 might be the D (5 bases). CDR1 is SGHRS and CDR2 is YFSETQ in the germline V gene. The CDR3 covers 15 residues. V was pared by 3 bases and J by 4 bases, with 14 bases between. CDR3 protein: CASSSTGGVGNTIYF. The CDR3 coding sequence is TGCGCCAGCAGCTCCACAGGAGGGGTAGGAAACACCATATATTTT.

About this clone: Additional DNA sequences in this sample encode the identical CDR3. The chain combines TRBV5-1 with TRBJ1-3; D unresolved. The CDR3 consists of 15 residues. V lost 0 bases and J 0 bases, leaving 7 bases between the germline ends. CDR1 SGHRS and CDR2 YFSETQ come from the germline V gene. CDR3 coding DNA: TGCGCCAGCAGCTTGGCCGGGTCCTCTGGAAACACCATATATTTT. This gives the protein CASSLAGSSGNTIYF. The whole variable domain, remainder taken from reference TRBV5-1 and TRBJ1-3, is KAGVTQTPRYLIKTRGQQVTLSCSPISGHRSVSWYQQTPGQGLQFLFEYFSETQRNKGNFPGRFSGRQFSNSRSEMNVSTLELGDSALYLCASSLAGSSGNTIYFGEGSWLTVV.

The gene calls are TRBV28 and TRBJ1-2; D possibly corresponds to TRBD1 (5 bases). V shed 0 bases and J shed 2 bases, with 10 bases lying between them. There are 15 residues in the CDR3. Germline CDR1 MDHEN, CDR2 SYDVKM. In DNA, the CDR3 is TGTGCCAGCAGTTTATGGACGACAGACAACTATGGCTACACCTTC. Translating it yields CASSLWTTDNYGYTF.

This chain links TRBV5-1 with TRBJ2-4; no reliable D call. The V and J ends lost 1 base and 0 bases respectively, with 5 bases between them. Germline V gene data show CDR1 as SGHRS and CDR2 as YFSETQ. The CDR3 runs 14 residues. The CDR3 region is CASSLKGAKNIQYF. In DNA form, the CDR3 reads TGCGCCAGCAGCTTGAAGGGAGCCAAAAACATTCAGTACTTC.

The table lists this clone with a count of one. The chain uses TRBV2 and TRBJ2-1; D is unresolved. This CDR3 contains 14 residues. V was pared by 3 bases and J by 5 bases, with 11 bases between. Germline loops: CDR1 SNHLY, CDR2 FYNNEI. As DNA, the CDR3 is TGTGCCAGCAGTGAGTACCAGATAAACAATGAGCAGTTCTTC. Its protein product is CASSEYQINNEQFF.

This clone was seen a single time. The rearrangement joins TRBV18 to TRBJ1-3; 7 nucleotides match TRBD1. V trimming: 1 base; J trimming: 1 base; junction bases outside the gene matches: 4. The length of the CDR3 is 16 residues. The germline V gene encodes CDR1 KGHSH and CDR2 LQKENI. The CDR3 here is CASSPRDRVSGNTIYF. The CDR3 bases are TGTGCCAGCTCACCACGCGACAGGGTTTCTGGAAACACCATATATTTT.

The V call is TRBV2, the J call TRBJ1-1, with D perhaps TRBD1 (5 bases). The CDR3 consists of 14 residues. Between the trimmed V and J ends, which lost 7 bases and 0 bases, there was a span of 12 bases. CDR1 SNHLY and CDR2 FYNNEI come from the germline V gene. The CDR3 bases are TGTGCCAGCACTGGGACCGATATGAACACTGAAGCTTTCTTT. As protein: CASTGTDMNTEAFF.

The chain links TRBV19 to TRBJ1-5; 7 nucleotides line up with TRBD1. The length of the CDR3 is 17 residues. Losses at the gene ends were 4 bases for V and 0 bases for J; bases not matched to a gene: 9. CDR1 is LNHDA and CDR2 is SQIVND in the germline V gene (reference sequence). DNA of the CDR3: TGTGCCAGTAGTACGATGGGACAGACGAATAGCAATCAGCCCCAGCATTTT. Translated: CASSTMGQTNSNQPQHF.

CDR3 in amino acids: CASSLDSAKPQHF. In DNA form, the CDR3 reads TGTGCCAGCAGCTTAGACAGCGCCAAGCCCCAGCATTTT. V gene TRBV7-9 combines with J gene TRBJ1-5; unclear D gene. The V end lost 1 base, the J end lost 8 bases, and 9 bases lay between the germline ends. CDR1 is SEHNR and CDR2 is FQNEAQ in the germline V gene (reference sequence). This CDR3 has 13 residues.

The genes are TRBV12-2 and TRBJ2-1. TRBV12-2 is described as a pseudogene. This CDR3 is built from 12 residues. This CDR3 reads CASRLGYNEQFF. For the CDR3, the DNA is TGTGCAAGTCGCTTAGGTTACAATGAGCAGTTCTTC.

This chain links TRBV2 with TRBJ1-5; possible D gene TRBD1, 5 bases. The germline gives CDR1 SNHLY, CDR2 FYNNEI. The V end lost 4 bases, the J end lost 5 bases, and 12 bases lay between the germline ends. The CDR3 runs 14 residues. CDR3 DNA: TGTGCCAGCAGTGGGGGCGGACGGGATCAGCCCCAGCATTTT. This codes for CASSGGGRDQPQHF.

V gene TRBV6-1 combines with J gene TRBJ1-5, with D possibly being TRBD1 (5 bases). Deletions cut 1 base from V and 4 bases from J, with 8 bases between. Germline V gives CDR1 MNHNS, CDR2 SASEGT. The CDR3 consists of 14 residues. The CDR3 is CASSEVNRNQPQHF. CDR3 nucleotide sequence: TGTGCCAGCAGTGAAGTTAACAGGAATCAGCCCCAGCATTTT.

This chain connects TRBV27 to TRBJ2-7, with TRBD1 as a possible D gene (6 bases). Germline CDR1 MNHEY, CDR2 SMNVEV (reference sequence). V lost 5 bases, J lost 3 bases, and 20 bases lay in between. The CDR3 runs to 16 residues. The CDR3 spells CASSSLLTGHFYEQYF. CDR3 nucleotides: TGTGCCAGCAGTAGTCTACTTACGGGACATTTCTACGAGCAGTACTTC.

This chain links TRBV18 with TRBJ2-3, with 11 positions matching TRBD2. There are 16 residues in the CDR3. The V and J ends lost 3 bases and 0 bases, in that order; junction bases with no gene match: 2. Germline V gene data show CDR1 as KGHSH and CDR2 as LQKENI. The CDR3 here is CASSPWTSGSTDTQYF. The CDR3 DNA is TGTGCCAGCTCACCTTGGACTAGCGGGAGCACAGATACGCAGTATTTT.

The chain recombines TRBV5-1 with TRBJ2-2; 9 nucleotides align to TRBD2. V lost 0 bases to trimming and J lost 1 base; unmatched junction nucleotides: 10. Germline loops: CDR1 SGHRS, CDR2 YFSETQ. This CDR3 is 19 amino acids long. This CDR3 is CASSLGLAAMFMNTGELFF. DNA for the CDR3: TGCGCCAGCAGCTTGGGACTAGCGGCAATGTTTATGAACACCGGGGAGCTGTTTTTT.

This chain uses TRBV21-1 with TRBJ2-7; whether TRBD2, the table's D call, matches the DNA was not checked. TRBV21-1 is an annotated pseudogene. CDR3 size: 15 residues. This CDR3 reads CASNTRVGNRYEQYF. CDR3 bases: TGTGCCAGCAACACGAGGGTAGGGAATAGGTACGAGCAGTACTTC.

Notes on this clone: Within the sample, other DNA sequences also encode this same CDR3. This chain uses TRBV20-1 with TRBJ2-5; D is unclear. Germline loops: CDR1 DFQATT, CDR2 SNEGSKA (reference sequence). The CDR3 spans 11 residues. V was pared by 3 bases and J by 4 bases, with 6 bases between. CDR3 nucleotides: TGCAGTGCTAGGCGTGGAGAGACCCAGTACTTC. This sequence encodes CSARRGETQYF.

The chain joins TRBV6-6 to TRBJ2-7; D may match TRBD1 or TRBD2 (5 bases each). Trimming shortened V by 0 bases and J by 2 bases, and 14 bases separated the two germline ends. CDR1 is MNHNY and CDR2 is SVGAGI in the germline V gene (reference sequence). This CDR3 contains 16 residues. CDR3 DNA sequence: TGTGCCAGCAGTTACTCGTTAGGGACCAAAACCTACGAGCAGTACTTC. Translating gives CASSYSLGTKTYEQYF.